The 30 T cell receptor beta chains presented below share a single source sample, sequenced in a study of T cell responses to AZD1222 COVID-19 vaccine. Some clones are missing from TCRdb's copy, which holds only in-frame ones; the method was immunoSEQ multiplex PCR. The sample lists fewer than 120,000 clones, 70% to 90% occurring once. Sequences were derived from peripheral blood, sampled 28 days after the second AZD1222 dose. The receptors stem from an adult who received the AZD1222 COVID-19 vaccine.

The rearrangement links TRBV11-2 to TRBJ2-5; TRBD2 aligns across 11 bases. Germline CDR1 is SGHAT and CDR2 is FQNNGV. The CDR3 loop spans 17 amino acids. The V and J ends lost 2 bases and 3 bases, in that order; junction bases with no gene match: 8. In DNA, the CDR3 is TGTGCCAGCAGCTTAAGACGAGGACTAGCGGGTAAAGAGACCCAGTACTTC. Its protein is CASSLRRGLAGKETQYF.

This clone was seen once. The chain combines TRBV18 with TRBJ2-3, with D possibly matching TRBD1 (5 bases). Trimming stripped 2 bases from V and 2 bases from J, with 11 bases between. The CDR3 spans 15 residues. CDR1 KGHSH and CDR2 LQKENI come from the germline V gene. CDR3 sequence: CASSPVGLVTDTQYF. CDR3 bases: TGTGCCAGCTCACCAGTGGGGCTCGTCACAGATACGCAGTATTTT.

The gene calls are TRBV7-9 and TRBJ2-1, with D unclear. This CDR3 spans 12 amino acids. CDR1 SEHNR and CDR2 FQNEAQ come from the germline V gene (reference sequence). Trimming removed 5 bases from V and 8 bases from J, with 10 bases in between. The CDR3 nucleotides read TGTGCCAGCAGCGGCGCCCTAGATGAGCAGTTCTTC. It encodes CASSGALDEQFF.

This sequence joins TRBV18 and TRBJ1-1, with D hard to call. CDR3 size: 13 residues. Germline-derived CDR1 and CDR2 are KGHSH and LQKENI. The V end lost 2 bases, the J end lost 5 bases, and 9 bases lay between the germline ends. The CDR3 sequence: CASSPAGRTEAFF. In nucleotides, the CDR3 is TGTGCCAGCTCACCAGCTGGGCGTACTGAAGCTTTCTTT.

This rearrangement joins TRBV7-9 to TRBJ1-4; no reliable D call. Trimming removed 4 bases at V and 0 bases at J, with 6 bases between. This CDR3 is 14 amino acids long. From germline, CDR1 is SEHNR and CDR2 FQNEAQ (reference sequence). The CDR3 loop reads CASSSGATNEKLFF. The CDR3 DNA reads as TGTGCCAGCAGCTCCGGGGCAACTAATGAAAAACTGTTTTTT.

This chain links TRBV6-2 or TRBV6-3 with TRBJ2-1, with a possible D match to TRBD2 (7 bases). V was trimmed by 4 bases and J by 11 bases, leaving 24 bases between them. The CDR3 has 16 residues. Germline loops: CDR1 MNHEY, CDR2 SVGEGT. CDR3 coding DNA: TGTGCCAGCAGTTCGGGTACAGGGATCCGGGGGGCAAAGCAGTTCTTC. The encoded protein is CASSSGTGIRGAKQFF.

The gene calls are TRBV11-3 and TRBJ1-3, with TRBD1 identical over 9 bases. Germline values: CDR1 SGHNT, CDR2 YENEEA. The CDR3 totals 17 residues. J lost 1 base, V lost 3 bases, and 7 bases had no gene match. In DNA, the CDR3 is TGTGCCAGCAGCTTTAGAGGGGGACAGGGATCTGGAAACACCATATATTTT. This sequence encodes CASSFRGGQGSGNTIYF. The whole variable domain, remainder taken from reference TRBV11-3 and TRBJ1-3, is EAGVVQSPRYKIIEKKQPVAFWCNPISGHNTLYWYLQNLGQGPELLIRYENEEAVDDSQLPKDRFSAERLKGVDSTLKIQPAELGDSAVYLCASSFRGGQGSGNTIYFGEGSWLTVV.

This clone was seen just once. V and J are TRBV5-4 and TRBJ2-7; possibly TRBD1 for D (6 bases). Germline CDR1 SGHNT, CDR2 YYREEE (reference sequence). The ends were cut back, 1 base at V and 4 bases at J, with 6 bases in the middle. This CDR3 region has 12 residues. CDR3 amino acids: CASSLTGYEQYF. Here the CDR3 DNA reads TGTGCCAGCAGCTTGACAGGGTACGAGCAGTACTTC. The whole variable domain, filled in from reference TRBV5-4 and TRBJ2-7, reads ETGVTQSPTHLIKTRGQQVTLRCSSQSGHNTVSWYQQALGQGPQFIFQYYREEENGRGNFPPRFSGLQFPNYSSELNVNALELDDSALYLCASSLTGYEQYFGPGTRLTVT.

This clone has a single count. The rearrangement links TRBV27 to TRBJ2-3; D is ambiguous. Germline CDR1 MNHEY, CDR2 SMNVEV (reference sequence). The CDR3 totals 14 residues. The V and J ends lost 2 bases and 2 bases respectively, with 8 bases between them. The CDR3 region has the DNA TGTGCCAGCAGTTTAGCGGCAGCCACAGATACGCAGTATTTT. As protein: CASSLAAATDTQYF.

V gene TRBV6-5 combines with J gene TRBJ1-1, with 7 bases matching TRBD1. The CDR3 covers 11 residues. V lost 8 bases to trimming and J lost 13 bases; unmatched junction nucleotides: 10. The germline CDR1 and CDR2 sequences are MNHEY and SVGAGI. The CDR3 protein is CASSSGQRSFF. CDR3 DNA sequence: TGTGCCAGCTCCTCGGGACAGCGAAGTTTCTTT.

This chain uses TRBV11-3 with TRBJ2-2; D might be TRBD2 (7 bases). This CDR3 is built from 16 residues. Trimming pared 6 bases from V and 5 bases from J, leaving 19 bases between. CDR1 is SGHNT and CDR2 is YENEEA in the germline V gene. This CDR3 is CASRSLGGPVTGELFF. In DNA, the CDR3 is TGTGCCAGCAGGAGCCTCGGGGGGCCGGTGACCGGGGAGCTGTTTTTT.

The rearrangement uses TRBV5-1 and TRBJ1-1, with TRBD1 matching 7 bases. The V gene's germline CDR1 is SGHRS and CDR2 YFSETQ. The CDR3 loop spans 14 amino acids. V shed 2 bases, J shed 0 bases, and the junction held 1 base outside the gene matches. CDR3 bases: TGCGCCAGCAGCTTACAGGGGATGAACACTGAAGCTTTCTTT. Amino acid sequence: CASSLQGMNTEAFF.

The chain uses TRBV30 and TRBJ1-1, with D perhaps matching TRBD1 (5 bases). With 0 bases removed from V and 6 bases from J, the gap between germline ends came to 23 bases. The CDR3 spans 17 residues. CDR1 is GTSNPN, CDR2 SVGIG, per germline (reference sequence). CDR3 loop: CAWSVGDRGRVWAEAFF. CDR3 DNA sequence: TGTGCCTGGAGTGTAGGTGATAGGGGACGGGTTTGGGCTGAAGCTTTCTTT.

This chain links TRBV7-6 with TRBJ2-7; TRBD2 aligns across 8 bases. The CDR3 is made up of 22 amino acids. Germline CDR1 reads SGHVS; CDR2 reads FNYEAQ. V shed 3 bases, J shed 0 bases, and the junction held 25 bases outside the gene matches. This CDR3 reads CASSFPRGMAGGVVTSSYEQYF. The CDR3 DNA follows: TGTGCCAGCAGCTTCCCAAGGGGTATGGCGGGAGGCGTAGTTACGAGCTCCTACGAGCAGTACTTC.

The chain is built from TRBV18 and TRBJ2-5; D is ambiguous. CDR1 is KGHSH and CDR2 is LQKENI in the germline V gene. Trimming took 3 bases from V and 3 from J, leaving 2 bases between them. This CDR3 is built from 11 residues. The CDR3 here is CASSPEETQYF. CDR3 DNA sequence: TGTGCCAGCTCACCTGAAGAGACCCAGTACTTC.

The chain couples TRBV14 to TRBJ2-5; D may be TRBD2 (5 bases). The CDR3 sequence is 15 residues long. Trimming stripped 1 base from V and 7 bases from J, with 16 bases between. Per the germline V gene, CDR1 is SGHDN and CDR2 is FVKESK. Here the CDR3 reads CASSQVPGAAGTQYF. CDR3 DNA: TGTGCCAGCAGCCAAGTCCCAGGTGCGGCGGGGACCCAGTACTTC.

V is TRBV19 and J is TRBJ1-6, with 7 bases that match TRBD1. V gave up 9 bases and J gave up 0 bases; unmatched junction bases: 5. This CDR3 contains 15 residues. From germline, CDR1 is LNHDA and CDR2 SQIVND (reference sequence). The CDR3 region has the DNA TGTGCCAGCCAGACAGGGAGCTCCTATAATTCACCCCTCCACTTT. It translates to CASQTGSSYNSPLHF.

V is TRBV5-1 and J is TRBJ2-7; perhaps TRBD2 as D (7 bases). Trimming cost V 4 bases and J 3 bases, with 17 bases left between them. The CDR3 consists of 15 residues. The V gene's germline CDR1 is SGHRS and CDR2 YFSETQ. As DNA, the CDR3 is TGCGCCAGCAGCCCACGCGGAGGGGGGGACTACGAGCAGTACTTC. It specifies CASSPRGGGDYEQYF.

This chain uses TRBV5-5 with TRBJ2-3, with TRBD1 as a possible D gene (5 bases). Per the germline V gene, CDR1 is SGHKS and CDR2 is YYEKEE (reference sequence). This CDR3 is built from 13 residues. Trimming shortened V by 2 bases and J by 4 bases, and 8 bases separated the two germline ends. The CDR3 loop reads CASSFEGADTQYF. In DNA, the CDR3 is TGTGCCAGCAGCTTTGAAGGGGCAGATACGCAGTATTTT.

The chain has TRBV20-1 and TRBJ2-1; TRBD2 might be the D (6 bases). V was shortened by 3 bases and J by 4 bases, with 16 bases between the two germline ends. Looked up from germline, CDR1 is DFQATT and CDR2 is SNEGSKA (reference sequence). The CDR3 spans 15 residues. The CDR3 region is CSASPGGVWYNEQFF. As DNA, the CDR3 is TGCAGTGCTAGTCCCGGGGGAGTCTGGTACAATGAGCAGTTCTTC.

The chain combines TRBV27 with TRBJ1-2, with D unresolved. V was clipped by 0 bases and J by 8 bases, with 10 bases between them. CDR1 is MNHEY and CDR2 is SMNVEV in the germline V gene (reference sequence). The CDR3 is 13 amino acids. As DNA, the CDR3 is TGTGCCAGCAGTTTATCAGGGCTTCGCGGCTACACCTTC. Its translation is CASSLSGLRGYTF.

The chain employs TRBV18 and TRBJ1-1; D is unclear. Deletions cut 6 bases from V and 8 bases from J, with 16 bases between. The germline CDR1 and CDR2 sequences are KGHSH and LQKENI. The length of the CDR3 is 13 residues. In nucleotides, the CDR3 is TGTGCCAGCTCTCTACCGGAGACAAAGGAAGCTTTCTTT. It encodes CASSLPETKEAFF.

This sequence joins TRBV7-9 and TRBJ1-2; D is possibly TRBD1 (5 bases). Germline CDR1 and CDR2: SEHNR and FQNEAQ (reference sequence). The CDR3 is 13 residues long. Deletions cut 1 base from V and 4 bases from J, with 7 bases between. The CDR3 sequence is CASSLGDPYGYTF. CDR3 DNA sequence: TGTGCCAGCAGCTTAGGGGACCCCTATGGCTACACCTTC.

The chain uses TRBV18 and TRBJ1-1, with D maybe TRBD1 (5 bases). V gave up 5 bases and J gave up 1 base, with 8 bases separating them. The CDR3 length is 13 residues. Germline V gene lookup returns CDR1 KGHSH and CDR2 LQKENI. The CDR3 DNA reads TGTGCCAGCTCAGTAGGACAGAACACTGAAGCTTTCTTT. Residues: CASSVGQNTEAFF.

The chain recombines TRBV4-1 with TRBJ2-2, with D unclear. The germline V and J ends were trimmed by 2 bases and 4 bases, with 5 bases remaining between them. The CDR3 has 13 residues. Germline CDR1 reads MGHRA; CDR2 reads YSYEKL. CDR3 in amino acids: CASSQPGTGELFF. CDR3 nucleotides: TGCGCCAGCAGCCAACCAGGCACCGGGGAGCTGTTTTTT.

The CDR3 DNA is TGCGCCAGCAGCCAAGGTCTGGCTAGCGGGGGCTCGTTAGGAGAGACCCAGTACTTC. It translates to CASSQGLASGGSLGETQYF. This chain joins TRBV4-1 and TRBJ2-5; 10 bases fit TRBD2. The V segment lost 1 base and the J segment 4 bases; nucleotides outside the gene matches: 15. The CDR3 contains 19 residues. From germline, CDR1 is MGHRA and CDR2 YSYEKL.

CDR3 sequence reads: CASSLLQESSYNSPLHF. The CDR3 DNA reads as TGTGCCAGCAGCTTATTGCAGGAGAGCTCCTATAATTCACCCCTCCACTTT. The rearrangement links TRBV11-2 to TRBJ1-6; D unresolved. Deletions cut 2 bases from V and 0 bases from J, with 11 bases between. Germline CDR1 reads SGHAT; CDR2 reads FQNNGV. The CDR3 extends over 17 amino acids. The full variable domain, in which reference TRBV11-2 and TRBJ1-6 provide the parts outside the CDR3, is EAGVAQSPRYKIIEKRQSVAFWCNPISGHATLYWYQQILGQGPKLLIQFQNNGVVDDSQLPKDRFSAERLKGVDSTLKIQPAKLEDSAVYLCASSLLQESSYNSPLHFGNGTRLTVT.

The J gene is TRBJ1-2, the V gene TRBV2; D uncertain. Trimming took off 8 bases at V and 2 bases at J, with 12 bases between the two ends. The CDR3 sequence is 13 residues long. Germline V gives CDR1 SNHLY, CDR2 FYNNEI. The CDR3 DNA follows: TGTGCCAGCTGTTCTACCCCGAACTATGGCTACACCTTC. Protein product: CASCSTPNYGYTF.

This rearrangement joins TRBV10-3 to TRBJ2-5; maybe TRBD1 (6 bases). The CDR3 consists of 14 residues. CDR1 and CDR2 (germline): ENHRY, SYGVKD. V shed 4 bases and J shed 3 bases, with 12 bases lying between them. The CDR3 sequence is CAISARDTKETQYF. CDR3 bases: TGTGCCATCAGTGCCCGGGACACAAAAGAGACCCAGTACTTC.

Notes on this clone: Within the sample, other DNA sequences also encode this same CDR3. This chain connects TRBV7-3 to TRBJ1-1; no definite D call. V lost 5 bases and J lost 1, with 8 bases in between. The CDR3 loop spans 13 amino acids. Germline CDR1 reads SGHTA; CDR2 reads FQGTGA. DNA of the CDR3: TGTGCCAGCAGCGCCGGTGGGAACACTGAAGCTTTCTTT. Amino acids: CASSAGGNTEAFF. Filled out from reference TRBV7-3 and TRBJ1-1, the complete variable domain reads GAGVSQTPSNKVTEKGKYVELRCDPISGHTALYWYRQSLGQGPEFLIYFQGTGAADDSGLPNDRFFAVRPEGSVSTLKIQRTERGDSAVYLCASSAGGNTEAFFGQGTRLTVV.